The entry below gives a single T cell receptor (beta chain) sequence along with its context. The PCR used 60 Vbeta and 13 Jbeta primers. TCRdb's table, derived via immunoSEQ multiplex PCR, lists solely in-frame clones and lacks some. The table lists approximately 40,000 clones, with roughly 1.8% in the top ten. Trimming took off 5 bases at V and 3 bases at J, with 10 bases between the two ends. The CDR3 covers 13 residues. Germline V lookup: CDR1 MNHEY, CDR2 SMNVEV (reference sequence). The data originate from a study of cytomegalovirus exposure and HLA in healthy donors. The sample consisted of PBMCs. This clonotype was sampled from a woman in her twenties or thirties in good health and CMV-seronegative. The V and J genes are TRBV27 and TRBJ2-5, with D uncertain. CDR3 in amino acids: CASSPLTEETQYF. The CDR3 nucleotides are TGTGCCAGCAGTCCTTTAACGGAAGAGACCCAGTACTTC.